There are a few counts of the clone carrying this T cell receptor (beta chain). It was with a sample-barcoded 5' primer and a J-beta primer mix that a second PCR of roughly 7 to 12 cycles was run. TCRdb independently ran MiXCR on the 5' RACE reads; one entry per CDR3 protein. The data hold some 1.4 million distinct CDR3 sequences, with roughly 40% observed a single time. Samples had at least 6 million PBMCs isolated from them. This entry is derived from a study of blood T cells in healthy people across ages. Sequences were obtained from blood. The clonotype originates from a woman between 18 and 29 years old in good health.

For the CDR3, the DNA is TGTGCCAGTGCCGGGGAGTCCTACGAGCAGTACTTC. Amino acid sequence: CASAGESYEQYF. This sequence joins TRBV7-9 and TRBJ2-7; perhaps TRBD2 as D (5 bases). CDR3 length equals 12 residues. V gave up 9 bases and J gave up 1 base, with 10 bases separating them. Germline CDR1 reads SEHNR; CDR2 reads FQNEAQ (reference sequence).